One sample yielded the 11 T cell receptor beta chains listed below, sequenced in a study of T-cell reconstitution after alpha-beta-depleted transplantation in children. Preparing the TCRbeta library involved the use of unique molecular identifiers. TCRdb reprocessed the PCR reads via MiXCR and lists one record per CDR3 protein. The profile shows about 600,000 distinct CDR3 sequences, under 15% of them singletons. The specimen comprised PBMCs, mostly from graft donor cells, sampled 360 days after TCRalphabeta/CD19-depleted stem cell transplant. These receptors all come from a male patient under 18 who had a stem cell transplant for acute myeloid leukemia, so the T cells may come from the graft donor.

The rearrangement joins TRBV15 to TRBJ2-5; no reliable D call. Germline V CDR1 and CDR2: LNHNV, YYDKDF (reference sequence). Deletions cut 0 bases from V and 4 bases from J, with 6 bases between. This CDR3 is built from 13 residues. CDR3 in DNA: TGTGCCACCAGCAGAGACCTCAGAGAGACCCAGTACTTC. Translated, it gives CATSRDLRETQYF.

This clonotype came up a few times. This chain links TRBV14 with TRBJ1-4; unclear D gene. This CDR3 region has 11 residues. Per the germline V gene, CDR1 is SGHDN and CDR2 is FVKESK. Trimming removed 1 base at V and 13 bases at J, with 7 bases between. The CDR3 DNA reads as TGTGCCAGCAGCCAAGTTGGATCACTGTTTTTT. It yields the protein CASSQVGSLFF.

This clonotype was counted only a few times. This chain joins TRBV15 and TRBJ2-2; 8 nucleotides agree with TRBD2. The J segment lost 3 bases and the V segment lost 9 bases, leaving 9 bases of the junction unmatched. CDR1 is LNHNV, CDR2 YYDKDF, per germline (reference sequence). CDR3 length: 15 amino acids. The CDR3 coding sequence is TGTGCCACGAGGTCGGGGGGGCCTTACACCGGGGAGCTGTTTTTT. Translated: CATRSGGPYTGELFF.

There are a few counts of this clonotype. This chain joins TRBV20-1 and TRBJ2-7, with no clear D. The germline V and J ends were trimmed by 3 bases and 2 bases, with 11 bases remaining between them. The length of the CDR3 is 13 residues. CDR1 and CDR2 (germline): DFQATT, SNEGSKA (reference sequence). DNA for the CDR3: TGCAGTGCTAGCCCCCACTCGACCTACGAGCAGTACTTC. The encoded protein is CSASPHSTYEQYF.

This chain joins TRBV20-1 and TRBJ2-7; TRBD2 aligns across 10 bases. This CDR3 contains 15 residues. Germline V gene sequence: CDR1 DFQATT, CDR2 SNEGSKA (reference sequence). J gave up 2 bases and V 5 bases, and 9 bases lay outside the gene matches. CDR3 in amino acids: CSASRTSGKTYEQYF. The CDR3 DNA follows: TGCAGTGCTTCCCGAACTAGCGGGAAGACCTACGAGCAGTACTTC.

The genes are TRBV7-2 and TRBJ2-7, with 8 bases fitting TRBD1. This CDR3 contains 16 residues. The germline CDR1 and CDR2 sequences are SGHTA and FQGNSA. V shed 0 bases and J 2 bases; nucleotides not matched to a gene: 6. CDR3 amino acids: CASSLAIGQGPYEQYF. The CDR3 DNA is TGTGCCAGCAGCTTAGCGATAGGACAGGGACCCTACGAGCAGTACTTC.

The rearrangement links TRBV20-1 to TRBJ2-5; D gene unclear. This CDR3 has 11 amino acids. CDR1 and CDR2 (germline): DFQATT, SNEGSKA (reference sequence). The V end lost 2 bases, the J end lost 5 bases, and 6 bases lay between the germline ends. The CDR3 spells CSARPVETQYF. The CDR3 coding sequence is TGCAGTGCTAGACCCGTCGAGACCCAGTACTTC.

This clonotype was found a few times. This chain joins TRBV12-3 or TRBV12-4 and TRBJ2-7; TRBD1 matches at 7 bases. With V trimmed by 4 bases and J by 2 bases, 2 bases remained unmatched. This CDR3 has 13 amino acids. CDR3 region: CASSYRGPYEQYF. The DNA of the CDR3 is TGTGCCAGCAGTTACAGGGGCCCCTACGAGCAGTACTTC.

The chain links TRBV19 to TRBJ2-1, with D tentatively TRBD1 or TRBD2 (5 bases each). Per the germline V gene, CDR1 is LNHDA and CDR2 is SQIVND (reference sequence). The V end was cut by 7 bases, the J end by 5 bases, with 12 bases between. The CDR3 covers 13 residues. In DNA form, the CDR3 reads TGTGCCAGTATCGGGCAGGGACACAATGAGCAGTTCTTC. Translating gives CASIGQGHNEQFF.

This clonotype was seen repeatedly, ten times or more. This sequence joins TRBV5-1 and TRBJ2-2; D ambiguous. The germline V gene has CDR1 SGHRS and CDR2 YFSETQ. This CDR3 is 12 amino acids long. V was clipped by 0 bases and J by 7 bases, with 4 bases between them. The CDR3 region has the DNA TGCGCCAGCAGCTTGGAAATCGGGGAGCTGTTTTTT. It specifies CASSLEIGELFF.

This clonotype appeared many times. CDR3 DNA sequence: TGCGCCAGCAGCGGGGGACTAACGTTCTACAATGAGCAGTTCTTC. It is translated as CASSGGLTFYNEQFF. The gene calls are TRBV5-1 and TRBJ2-1; 7 nucleotides align to TRBD2. This CDR3 has 15 residues. CDR1 and CDR2 (germline): SGHRS, YFSETQ. The V gene end was trimmed by 4 bases and the J gene end by 3 bases; junction bases not matched to a gene: 7. The whole variable domain, filled in from reference TRBV5-1 and TRBJ2-1, reads KAGVTQTPRYLIKTRGQQVTLSCSPISGHRSVSWYQQTPGQGLQFLFEYFSETQRNKGNFPGRFSGRQFSNSRSEMNVSTLELGDSALYLCASSGGLTFYNEQFFGPGTRLTVL.